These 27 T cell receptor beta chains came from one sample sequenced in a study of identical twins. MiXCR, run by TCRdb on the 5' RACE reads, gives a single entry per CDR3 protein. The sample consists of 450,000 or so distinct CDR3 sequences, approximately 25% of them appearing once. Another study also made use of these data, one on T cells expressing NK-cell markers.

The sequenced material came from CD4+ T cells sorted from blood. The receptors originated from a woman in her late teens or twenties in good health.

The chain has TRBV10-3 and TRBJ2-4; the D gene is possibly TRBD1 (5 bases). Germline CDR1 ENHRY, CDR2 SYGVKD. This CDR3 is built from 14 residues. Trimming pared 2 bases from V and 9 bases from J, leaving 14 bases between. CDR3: CAISEASRASIQYF. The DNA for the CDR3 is TGTGCCATCAGTGAGGCATCCAGGGCGAGCATTCAGTACTTC.

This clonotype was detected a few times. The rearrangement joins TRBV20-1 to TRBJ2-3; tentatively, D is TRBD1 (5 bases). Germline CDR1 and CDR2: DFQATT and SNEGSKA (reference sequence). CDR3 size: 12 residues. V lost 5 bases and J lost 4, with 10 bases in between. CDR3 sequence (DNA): TGCAGTGCTCTCAGGGATTCAGATACGCAGTATTTT. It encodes CSALRDSDTQYF.

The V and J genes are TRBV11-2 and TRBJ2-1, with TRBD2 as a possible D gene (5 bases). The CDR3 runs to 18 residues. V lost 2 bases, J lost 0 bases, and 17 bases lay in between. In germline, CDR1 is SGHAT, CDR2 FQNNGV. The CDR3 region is CASSLWRVSGSSYNEQFF. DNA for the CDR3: TGTGCCAGCAGCTTATGGCGGGTGAGCGGAAGCTCCTACAATGAGCAGTTCTTC.

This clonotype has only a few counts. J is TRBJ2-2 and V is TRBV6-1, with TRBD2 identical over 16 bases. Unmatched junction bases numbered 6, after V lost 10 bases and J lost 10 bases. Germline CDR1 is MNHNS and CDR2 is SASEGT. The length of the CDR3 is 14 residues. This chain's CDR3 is CATGTSGRAKELFF. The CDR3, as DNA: TGTGCCACCGGGACTAGCGGGAGGGCCAAGGAGCTGTTTTTT.

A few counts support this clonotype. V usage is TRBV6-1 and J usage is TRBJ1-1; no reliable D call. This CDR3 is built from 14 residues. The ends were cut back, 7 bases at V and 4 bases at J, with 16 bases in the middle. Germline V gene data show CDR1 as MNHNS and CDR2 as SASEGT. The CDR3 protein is CASKTYKSRTEAFF. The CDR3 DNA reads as TGTGCCAGCAAGACCTACAAGAGCCGCACTGAAGCTTTCTTT.

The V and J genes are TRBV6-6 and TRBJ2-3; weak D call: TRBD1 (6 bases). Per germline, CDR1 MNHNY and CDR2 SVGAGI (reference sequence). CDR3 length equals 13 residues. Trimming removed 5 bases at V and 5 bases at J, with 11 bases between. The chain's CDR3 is CASSTQGRDTQYF. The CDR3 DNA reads TGTGCCAGCAGTACACAGGGTCGAGATACGCAGTATTTT.

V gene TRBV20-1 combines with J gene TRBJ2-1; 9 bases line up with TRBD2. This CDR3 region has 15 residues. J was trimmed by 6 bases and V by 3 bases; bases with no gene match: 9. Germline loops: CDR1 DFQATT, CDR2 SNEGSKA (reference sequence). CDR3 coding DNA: TGCAGTGCTAGTACCCTAGCGGGGTTGGGCAATGAGCAGTTCTTC. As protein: CSASTLAGLGNEQFF.

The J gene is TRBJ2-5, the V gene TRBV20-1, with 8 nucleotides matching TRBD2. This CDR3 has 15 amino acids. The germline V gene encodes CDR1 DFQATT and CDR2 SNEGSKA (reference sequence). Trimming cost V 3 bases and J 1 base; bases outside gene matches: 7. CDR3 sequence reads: CSARGLAGTQETQYF. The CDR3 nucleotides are TGCAGTGCTAGGGGGTTAGCGGGGACCCAAGAGACCCAGTACTTC.

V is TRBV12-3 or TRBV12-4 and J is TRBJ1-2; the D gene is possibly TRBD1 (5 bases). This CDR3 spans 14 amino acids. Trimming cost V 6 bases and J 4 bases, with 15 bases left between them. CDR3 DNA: TGTGCCAGCAGCGCCGCCTGGGGGATCTATGGCTACACCTTC. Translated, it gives CASSAAWGIYGYTF.

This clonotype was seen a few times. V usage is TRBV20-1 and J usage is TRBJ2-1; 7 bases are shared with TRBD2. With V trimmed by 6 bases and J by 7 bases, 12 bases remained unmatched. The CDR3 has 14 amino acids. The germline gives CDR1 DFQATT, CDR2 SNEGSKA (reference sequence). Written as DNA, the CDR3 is TGCAGTGCAAACCGGGGCACCGGGAGGAATGAGCAGTTCTTC. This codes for CSANRGTGRNEQFF.

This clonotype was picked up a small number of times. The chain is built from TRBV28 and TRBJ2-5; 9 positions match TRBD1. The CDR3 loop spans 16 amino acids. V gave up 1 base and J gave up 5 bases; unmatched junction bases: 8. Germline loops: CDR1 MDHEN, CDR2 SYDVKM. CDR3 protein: CASSLSGQGNEETQYF. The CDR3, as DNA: TGTGCCAGCAGTTTATCGGGACAGGGAAACGAGGAGACCCAGTACTTC.

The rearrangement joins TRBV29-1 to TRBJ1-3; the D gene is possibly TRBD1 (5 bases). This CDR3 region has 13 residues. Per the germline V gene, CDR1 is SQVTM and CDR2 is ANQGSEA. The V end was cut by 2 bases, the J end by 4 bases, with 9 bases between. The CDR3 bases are TGCAGCGTTGAACCTCAGGGAGGAAACACCATATATTTT. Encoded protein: CSVEPQGGNTIYF.

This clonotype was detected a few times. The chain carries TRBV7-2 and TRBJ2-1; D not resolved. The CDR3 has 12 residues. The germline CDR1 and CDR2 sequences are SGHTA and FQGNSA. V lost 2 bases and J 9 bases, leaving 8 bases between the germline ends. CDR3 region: CASSLWKSEQFF. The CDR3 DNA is TGTGCCAGCAGCTTATGGAAGAGTGAGCAGTTCTTC.

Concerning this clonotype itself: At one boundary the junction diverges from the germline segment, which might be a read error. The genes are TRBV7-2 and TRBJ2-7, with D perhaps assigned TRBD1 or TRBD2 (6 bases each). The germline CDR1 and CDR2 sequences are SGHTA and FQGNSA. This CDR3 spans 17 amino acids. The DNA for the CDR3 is TGTGCCAACAGCTTCTTGGCTGGAGGGGGGCCGTACTACGAGCAGTACTTC. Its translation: CANSFLAGGGPYYEQYF. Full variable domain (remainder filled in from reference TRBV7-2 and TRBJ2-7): GAGVSQSPSNKVTEKGKDVELRCDPISGHTALYWYRQSLGQGLEFLIYFQGNSAPDKSGLPSDRFSAERTGGSVSTLTIQRTQQEDSAVYLCANSFLAGGGPYYEQYFGPGTRLTVT.

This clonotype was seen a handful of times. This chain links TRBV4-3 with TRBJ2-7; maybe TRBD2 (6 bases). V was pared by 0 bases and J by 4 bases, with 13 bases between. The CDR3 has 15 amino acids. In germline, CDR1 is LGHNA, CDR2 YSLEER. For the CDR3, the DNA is TGCGCCAGCAGCCAAGATCCTGGACTACTGTACGAGCAGTACTTC. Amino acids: CASSQDPGLLYEQYF.

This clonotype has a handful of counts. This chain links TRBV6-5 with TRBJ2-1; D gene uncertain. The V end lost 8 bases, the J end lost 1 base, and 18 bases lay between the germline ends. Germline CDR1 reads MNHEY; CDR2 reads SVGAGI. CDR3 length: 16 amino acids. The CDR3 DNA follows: TGTGCCAGCCGCTTCTCGGGCCTCCTTTCCTACAATGAGCAGTTCTTC. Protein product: CASRFSGLLSYNEQFF.

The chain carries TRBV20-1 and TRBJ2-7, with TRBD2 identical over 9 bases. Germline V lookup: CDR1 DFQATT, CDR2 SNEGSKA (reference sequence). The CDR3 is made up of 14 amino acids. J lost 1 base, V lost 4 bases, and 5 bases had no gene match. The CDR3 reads CSAISGSLSYEQYF. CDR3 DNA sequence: TGCAGTGCTATTAGCGGGAGTTTGTCCTACGAGCAGTACTTC.

The CDR3 DNA follows: TGTGCCAGCCTGGCGGGGGCTTACAATGAGCAGTTCTTC. Protein: CASLAGAYNEQFF. V is TRBV7-9 and J is TRBJ2-1, with D perhaps matching TRBD2 (7 bases). V was cut by 8 bases and J by 4 bases, with 12 bases left in between. This CDR3 comprises 13 residues. CDR1 is SEHNR, CDR2 FQNEAQ, per germline (reference sequence).

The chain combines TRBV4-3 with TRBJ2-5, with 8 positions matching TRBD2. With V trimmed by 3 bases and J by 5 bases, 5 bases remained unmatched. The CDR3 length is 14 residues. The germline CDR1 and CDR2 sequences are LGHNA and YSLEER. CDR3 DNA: TGCGCCAGCAGCCATATCGGGGGGGAGGAGACCCAGTACTTC. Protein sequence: CASSHIGGEETQYF.

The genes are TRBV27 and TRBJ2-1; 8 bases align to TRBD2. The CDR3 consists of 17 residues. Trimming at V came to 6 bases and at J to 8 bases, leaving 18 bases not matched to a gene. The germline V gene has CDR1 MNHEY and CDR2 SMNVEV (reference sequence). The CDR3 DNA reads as TGTGCCAGCAGCTTAGTACCTAGCGGGCACCTTAGTGATGAGCAGTTCTTC. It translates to CASSLVPSGHLSDEQFF.

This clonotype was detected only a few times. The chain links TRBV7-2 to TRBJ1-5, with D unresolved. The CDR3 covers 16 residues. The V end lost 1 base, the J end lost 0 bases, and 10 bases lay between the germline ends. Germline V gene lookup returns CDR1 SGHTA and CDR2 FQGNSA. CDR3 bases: TGTGCCAGCAGCTTAGACGTCGGGTATAGCAATCAGCCCCAGCATTTT. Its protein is CASSLDVGYSNQPQHF.

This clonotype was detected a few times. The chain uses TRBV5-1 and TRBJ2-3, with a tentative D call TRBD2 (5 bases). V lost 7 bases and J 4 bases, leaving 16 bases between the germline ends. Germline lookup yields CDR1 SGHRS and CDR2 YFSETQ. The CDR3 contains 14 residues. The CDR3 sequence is CASGLLVSADTQYF. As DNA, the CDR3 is TGCGCCAGCGGGCTACTAGTTTCCGCAGATACGCAGTATTTT.

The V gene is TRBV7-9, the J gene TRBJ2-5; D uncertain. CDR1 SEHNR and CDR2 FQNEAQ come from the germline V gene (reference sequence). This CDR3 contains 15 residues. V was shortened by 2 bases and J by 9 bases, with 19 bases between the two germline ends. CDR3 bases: TGTGCCAGCAGCTTACGGGCTACCGGGCCCGGGCCCCAGTACTTC. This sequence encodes CASSLRATGPGPQYF.

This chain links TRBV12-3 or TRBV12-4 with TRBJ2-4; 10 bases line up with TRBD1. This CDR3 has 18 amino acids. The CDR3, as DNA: TGTACCATCAGTTTATCACGACAGGGGGCTGGAACCAAAAACATTCAGTACTTC. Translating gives CTISLSRQGAGTKNIQYF.

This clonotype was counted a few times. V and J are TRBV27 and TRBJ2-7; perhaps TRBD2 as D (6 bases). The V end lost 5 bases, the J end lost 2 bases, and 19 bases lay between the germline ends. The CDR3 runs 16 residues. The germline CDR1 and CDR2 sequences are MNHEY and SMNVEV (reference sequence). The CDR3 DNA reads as TGTGCCAGCAGTCCCCGTCCAGGTGCGGGAACCTACGAGCAGTACTTC. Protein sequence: CASSPRPGAGTYEQYF.

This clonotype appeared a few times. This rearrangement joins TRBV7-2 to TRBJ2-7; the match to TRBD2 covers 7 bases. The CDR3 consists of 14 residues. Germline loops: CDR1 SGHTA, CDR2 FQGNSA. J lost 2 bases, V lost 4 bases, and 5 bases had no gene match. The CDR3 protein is CASSSSLATYEQYF. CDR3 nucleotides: TGTGCCAGCAGCTCTTCACTAGCGACCTACGAGCAGTACTTC.

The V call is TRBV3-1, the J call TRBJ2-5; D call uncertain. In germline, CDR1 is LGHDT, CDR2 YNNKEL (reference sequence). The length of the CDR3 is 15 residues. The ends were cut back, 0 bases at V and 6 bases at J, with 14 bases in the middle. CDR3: CASSQDFADKQTQYF. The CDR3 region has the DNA TGTGCCAGCAGCCAAGATTTCGCGGATAAACAGACCCAGTACTTC.